This T cell receptor beta chain derives from a study of siplizumab effects on memory and regulatory T cells. The CDR3 has 14 residues. CDR1 is LNHDA, CDR2 SQIVND, per germline (reference sequence). Trimming took 0 bases from V and 5 from J, leaving 10 bases between them. A single count supports this clone. The table came from immunoSEQ multiplex PCR; TCRdb's copy has only in-frame clones and leaves some out. The table records some 7,000 clones, more than 60% of them present only once. The clonotype originates from a human donor in good health. The chain combines TRBV19 with TRBJ1-1; D may be TRBD1 (5 bases). What was sequenced was effector memory CD8+ T cells sorted from blood. As to subset: unstimulated CD8+ effector memory T cells. The CDR3 sequence is CASSIDAGSTEAFF. The CDR3 bases are TGTGCCAGTAGTATAGATGCAGGGTCGACTGAAGCTTTCTTT.